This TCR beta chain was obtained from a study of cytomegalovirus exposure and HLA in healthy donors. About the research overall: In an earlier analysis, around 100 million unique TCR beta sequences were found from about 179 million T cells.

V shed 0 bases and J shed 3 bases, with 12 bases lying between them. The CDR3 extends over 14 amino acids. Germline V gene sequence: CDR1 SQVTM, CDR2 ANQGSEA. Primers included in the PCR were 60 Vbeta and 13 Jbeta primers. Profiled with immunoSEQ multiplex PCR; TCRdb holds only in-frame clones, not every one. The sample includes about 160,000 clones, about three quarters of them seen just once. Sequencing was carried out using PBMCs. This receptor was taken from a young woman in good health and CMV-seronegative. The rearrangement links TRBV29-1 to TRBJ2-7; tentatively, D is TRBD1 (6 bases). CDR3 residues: CSVEEMAGDYEQYF. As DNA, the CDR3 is TGCAGCGTTGAAGAAATGGCAGGGGACTACGAGCAGTACTTC.